This T cell receptor (beta chain) was retrieved from a study of beta chain features in type 1 diabetes. The study, taken as a whole, reports: There were fewer insertions and more deletions at the VDJ junctions of type 1 diabetes patients. For cells with high TCR expression, cDNA sequencing could yield over-representation.

Deletions cut 0 bases from V and 1 base from J, with 12 bases between. Looked up from germline, CDR1 is SGHDN and CDR2 is FVKESK. CDR3 size: 16 residues. CD45RO/CCR7/CD25/CD127/CD95/CD27 sorting isolated CD4+ naive, central memory, regulatory and stem cell-like memory cells. Since all of the isolated RNA was reverse transcribed, expressed TCRB transcripts were what got sequenced. Clones were read by immunoSEQ multiplex PCR, and TCRdb kept only the in-frame ones, dropping some. Here the sample spans more than 150,000 clones, 11% being singletons. This clone has just a few counts. The antigen remains unidentified.

This TCR was recovered from a young man in good health. The chain has TRBV14 and TRBJ1-1, with a possible D match to TRBD1 (6 bases). Sequences were obtained from central memory CD4+ T cells from blood. The CDR3 DNA reads TGTGCCAGCAGCCAAGATGCGGGGGCAGCGAACACTGAAGCTTTCTTT. This sequence encodes CASSQDAGAANTEAFF.